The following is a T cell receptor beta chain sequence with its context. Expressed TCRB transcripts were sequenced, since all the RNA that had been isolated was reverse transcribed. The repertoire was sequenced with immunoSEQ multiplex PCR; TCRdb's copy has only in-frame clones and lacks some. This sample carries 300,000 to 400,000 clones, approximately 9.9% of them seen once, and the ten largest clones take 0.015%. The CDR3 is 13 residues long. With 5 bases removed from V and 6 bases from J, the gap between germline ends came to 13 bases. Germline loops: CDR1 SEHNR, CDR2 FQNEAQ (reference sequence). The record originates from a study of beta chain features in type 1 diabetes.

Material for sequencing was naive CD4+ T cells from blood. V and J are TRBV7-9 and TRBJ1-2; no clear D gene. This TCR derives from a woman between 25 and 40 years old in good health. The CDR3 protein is CASSPFSGNGYTF. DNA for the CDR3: TGTGCCAGCAGCCCCTTCTCTGGCAATGGCTACACCTTC.